The 16 T cell receptor beta chains below come from one sample, sequenced in a study of shared clonotypes between healthy human individuals (dated by TCRdb to 2018 to 2020). The library was obtained by the immunoSEQ multiplex PCR assay. The immuneACCESS repertoire file appears here via TCRdb, limited to in-frame rearrangements. These files lack a portion of the clones; in checked studies, under half of the deficit traces to unresolved V genes, and the cause of the others is not known. This sample comprises fewer than 1 million clones, approximately 97% of them detected only once. Less than 0.3% of the sample lies in the top ten. For the CD8 naive samples, CD45RO-negative cells were positively selected for CCR7, yielding a CD45RA+CCR7+ population from which TemRA cells were excluded. Input material: naive CD8+ T cells sorted from blood. The cell subset or site label of this sample denotes: CD45RA+CCR7+. These receptors all stem from a man aged 30 to 45 in good health.

The rearrangement links TRBV4-2 to TRBJ2-7; 9 nucleotides line up with TRBD2. J was trimmed by 2 bases and V by 4 bases; bases with no gene match: 6. The CDR3 has 15 residues. Germline-derived CDR1 and CDR2 are LGHNA and YNFKEQ. CDR3 bases: TGTGCCAGCAGCCCTAGCGGGACCATCACCTACGAGCAGTACTTC. Translating gives CASSPSGTITYEQYF.

The rearrangement joins TRBV27 to TRBJ2-2; 9 bases align to TRBD2. V shed 1 base, J shed 5 bases, and the junction held 2 bases outside the gene matches. This CDR3 region has 15 residues. CDR1 and CDR2 (germline): MNHEY, SMNVEV (reference sequence). The CDR3 region is CASSLLAGGTGELFF. CDR3 bases: TGTGCCAGCAGTTTATTGGCGGGAGGGACCGGGGAGCTGTTTTTT.

This clone was seen a single time. J is TRBJ1-2 and V is TRBV7-9; D uncertain. The CDR3 is 15 amino acids. Germline V gives CDR1 SEHNR, CDR2 FQNEAQ (reference sequence). Trimming took off 4 bases at V and 5 bases at J, with 17 bases between the two ends. CDR3: CASSSPIEGSYGYTF. Written as DNA, the CDR3 is TGTGCCAGCAGCTCTCCTATAGAGGGCTCTTATGGCTACACCTTC.

The rearrangement uses TRBV28 and TRBJ2-7; D is ambiguous. V lost 5 bases to trimming and J lost 6 bases, with 14 bases between them. The CDR3 contains 13 residues. Germline CDR1 and CDR2: MDHEN and SYDVKM. The CDR3 region is CASSPLPDSEQYF. In DNA, the CDR3 is TGTGCCAGCAGTCCCCTACCCGACTCCGAGCAGTACTTC.

The rearrangement uses TRBV6-5 and TRBJ1-4; a weak D match, TRBD1 (5 bases). The CDR3 runs 13 residues. V lost 8 bases, J lost 4 bases, and 11 bases lay in between. CDR1 and CDR2 from the germline V gene are MNHEY and SVGAGI. The CDR3 region has the DNA TGTGCCAGCGGACGACAGCTTAATGAAAAACTGTTTTTT. It translates to CASGRQLNEKLFF.

J is TRBJ2-1 and V is TRBV11-3; tentatively, D is TRBD2 (6 bases). The CDR3 runs 16 residues. Germline V lookup: CDR1 SGHNT, CDR2 YENEEA. V lost 5 bases and J lost 4, with 18 bases in between. CDR3 sequence reads: CASSTSSESLYNEQFF. For the CDR3, the DNA is TGTGCCAGCAGCACCTCTAGCGAGTCATTGTACAATGAGCAGTTCTTC.

The chain couples TRBV7-9 to TRBJ2-7; D is perhaps TRBD2 (7 bases). V lost 4 bases and J lost 7, with 14 bases in between. Germline V gene lookup returns CDR1 SEHNR and CDR2 FQNEAQ (reference sequence). The CDR3 length is 13 residues. This CDR3 is CASSSGGSPEQYF. The CDR3 nucleotides are TGTGCCAGCAGCTCGGGGGGCAGCCCTGAGCAGTACTTC.

The rearrangement links TRBV10-3 to TRBJ2-1, with a tentative D call TRBD2 (7 bases). The V end was cut by 2 bases, the J end by 8 bases, with 10 bases between. The CDR3 is 13 residues long. Germline loops: CDR1 ENHRY, CDR2 SYGVKD. This chain's CDR3 is CAISERGADEQFF. The DNA of the CDR3 is TGTGCCATCAGTGAGCGGGGGGCGGATGAGCAGTTCTTC.

In nucleotides, the CDR3 is TGTGCCAGCGGCTCTCGGAATGGCTACACCTTC. Protein: CASGSRNGYTF. The chain combines TRBV9 with TRBJ1-2, with D hard to call. This CDR3 is 11 amino acids long. Germline lookup yields CDR1 SGDLS and CDR2 YYNGEE. The V gene lost 7 bases and the J gene lost 6 bases, with 10 bases spanning the gap.

The CDR3 DNA follows: TGTGCCAGCAGTAAAGAAGGACCCCAGCATTTT. Amino acid sequence: CASSKEGPQHF. The chain has TRBV7-9 and TRBJ1-5; D unresolved. This CDR3 contains 11 residues. Between the trimmed V and J ends, which lost 6 bases and 10 bases, there was a span of 10 bases. Germline lookup yields CDR1 SEHNR and CDR2 FQNEAQ (reference sequence).

The CDR3 region is CASSFPEITSSGANVLTF. The CDR3 nucleotides read TGTGCCAGCAGCTTCCCAGAAATCACCTCCTCTGGGGCCAACGTCCTGACTTTC. The V gene is TRBV7-9, the J gene TRBJ2-6; D is unresolved. Trimming removed 3 bases from V and 0 bases from J, with 15 bases in between. CDR3 length: 18 residues. Germline V gene sequence: CDR1 SEHNR, CDR2 FQNEAQ (reference sequence).

The chain is built from TRBV11-3 and TRBJ2-7; D remains ambiguous. Per the germline V gene, CDR1 is SGHNT and CDR2 is YENEEA. This CDR3 has 13 residues. Between the trimmed V and J ends, which lost 1 base and 3 bases, there was a span of 7 bases. CDR3 sequence reads: CASSLVGSYEQYF. CDR3 nucleotide sequence: TGTGCCAGCAGCTTAGTCGGCAGCTACGAGCAGTACTTC.

The rearrangement joins TRBV7-9 to TRBJ2-7, with 10 bases fitting TRBD1. In germline, CDR1 is SEHNR, CDR2 FQNEAQ (reference sequence). The CDR3 runs to 16 residues. V trimming: 2 bases; J trimming: 2 bases; junction bases outside the gene matches: 6. The CDR3 DNA is TGTGCCAGCAGCTTATTCCGGGACAGGGGTCCCTACGAGCAGTACTTC. This translates into CASSLFRDRGPYEQYF.

J is TRBJ1-4 and V is TRBV29-1; no definite D call. This CDR3 has 10 amino acids. Trimming removed 7 bases from V and 10 bases from J, with 10 bases in between. Germline V gives CDR1 SQVTM, CDR2 ANQGSEA. In nucleotides, the CDR3 is TGCAGCGCCCTGGCCGGAAAACTGTTTTTT. Protein product: CSALAGKLFF.

The chain couples TRBV14 to TRBJ2-5; 8 bases line up with TRBD2. The V gene's germline CDR1 is SGHDN and CDR2 FVKESK. This CDR3 contains 20 residues. The ends lost 0 bases at V and 3 bases at J; junction bases unmatched: 18. The CDR3, as DNA: TGTGCCAGCAGCCAAGATTTTAGGCTTGAAGCGGGAGAGGTAAAAGAGACCCAGTACTTC. Amino acids: CASSQDFRLEAGEVKETQYF.

This sequence joins TRBV7-2 and TRBJ2-7; D may be TRBD1 or TRBD2 (5 bases each). Trimming pared 4 bases from V and 4 bases from J, leaving 8 bases between. The germline CDR1 and CDR2 sequences are SGHTA and FQGNSA. This CDR3 has 12 residues. CDR3 in amino acids: CASSSRGYEQYF. In DNA form, the CDR3 reads TGTGCCAGCAGCTCGAGGGGTTACGAGCAGTACTTC.